The 2 T cell receptor beta chains listed next were all sequenced from one sample in a study of cytomegalovirus exposure and HLA in healthy donors. Amplification used 60 Vbeta primers and 13 Jbeta primers. Produced via immunoSEQ multiplex PCR; TCRdb's table is partial and in-frame only. The table includes under 200,000 clones, roughly 84% detected once. The sequenced material came from PBMCs. These receptors were collected from a boy younger than 18 in good health and CMV-seronegative.

The chain is built from TRBV30 and TRBJ2-2; D perhaps matches TRBD1 (5 bases). Trimming took 0 bases from V and 14 from J, leaving 19 bases between them. This CDR3 region has 14 residues. Germline V gene lookup returns CDR1 GTSNPN and CDR2 SVGIG (reference sequence). CDR3 sequence reads: CAWSVLAGNSILFF. The CDR3, as DNA: TGTGCCTGGAGTGTATTGGCAGGGAATAGTATTCTGTTTTTT.

On this clone itself: Other DNA sequences of this sample code for an identical CDR3. The rearrangement joins TRBV9 to TRBJ1-2; 7 bases are shared with TRBD1. Germline V gene sequence: CDR1 SGDLS, CDR2 YYNGEE. CDR3 length: 15 residues. The V gene end was trimmed by 0 bases and the J gene end by 1 base; junction bases not matched to a gene: 3. CDR3 sequence: CASSVGTGGNYGYTF. For the CDR3, the DNA is TGTGCCAGCAGCGTAGGGACAGGTGGTAACTATGGCTACACCTTC.